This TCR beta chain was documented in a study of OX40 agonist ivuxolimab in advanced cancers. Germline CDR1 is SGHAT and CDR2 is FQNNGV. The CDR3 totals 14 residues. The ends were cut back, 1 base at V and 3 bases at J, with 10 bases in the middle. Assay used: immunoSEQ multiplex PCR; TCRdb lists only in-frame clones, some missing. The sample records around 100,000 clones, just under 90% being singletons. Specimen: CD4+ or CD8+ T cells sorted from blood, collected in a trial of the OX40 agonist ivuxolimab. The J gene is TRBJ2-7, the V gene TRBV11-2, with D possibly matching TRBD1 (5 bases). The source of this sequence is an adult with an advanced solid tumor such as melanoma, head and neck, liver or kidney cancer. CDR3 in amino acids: CASSLARQSYEQYF. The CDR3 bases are TGTGCCAGCAGCTTAGCCCGACAGAGCTACGAGCAGTACTTC.